The clone carrying this T cell receptor (beta chain) occurred many times. As yet, its antigen is unknown. No treatment of any kind had been given to any patient before thyroid surgery. The sample belongs to a study of metastatic and nonmetastatic thyroid tumors. Study summary: Both malignant and benign thyroid patients supplied peripheral blood and tumor or nodule tissue samples, across which the repertoires of these patients were then compared.

General study points: Across blood and tumor, TCR beta diversity in malignant thyroid tumors was reportedly significantly higher than in benign nodules.

As originally analysed: What underpinned the distant-metastasis classifier for papillary thyroid cancer was the set of CDR3 differences across clinicopathological groups. TCRdb re-processed the PCR reads through MiXCR. In this record, the V and J calls reflect TCRdb's handling and not the investigators' own analysis. This table holds tens of thousands of clones, 20% to 25% found once. The clonotype comes from a female donor with papillary thyroid cancer or a benign thyroid nodule (not recorded which). Some clones in this sample may be carry-over from other donors' samples. The sequenced material came from blood.

The DNA for the CDR3 is TGTGCCAGCAGCTTAGAGGGGGCATATGGCTACACCTTC. Translated: CASSLEGAYGYTF. This chain links TRBV7-9 with TRBJ1-2; 7 positions match TRBD1. Per the germline V gene, CDR1 is SEHNR and CDR2 is FQNEAQ (reference sequence). Germline trimming cut 1 base from V and 5 bases from J; bases unmatched to any gene: 1. The CDR3 has 13 amino acids.